Listed below are T cell receptor beta chains from one sample, sequenced in a study of T cell clonotyping in hematopoietic cell transplantation. Assay used: immunoSEQ multiplex PCR; TCRdb lists only in-frame clones, some missing. The sample shows about 9,700 clones, about 79% of them seen only once. Sample: PBMCs, taken 180 days after allogeneic stem cell transplant. The receptors here all came from a male patient between 40 and 49 years old who had an allogeneic stem cell transplant from a related donor, so the T cells may come from the graft donor. Some clones in this sample may be carry-over from other donors' samples. CDR3s include the opening cysteine and the closing phenylalanine or tryptophan. Fields, in order: D gene, clone size, J gene, V gene, CDR3 DNA, CDR3 protein. The D gene is left open where the match is weak. Not every row has a clone size; where given, it reads once, few, many or a size class.

D gene: NA
clone size: NA
J gene: TRBJ2-1
V gene: TRBV6-5
CDR3 DNA: TGTGCCAGCAGTTACTCGGGGGCCCTATACAATGAGCAGTTCTTC
CDR3 protein: CASSYSGALYNEQFF

D gene: NA
clone size: NA
J gene: TRBJ2-7
V gene: TRBV10-3
CDR3 DNA: TGTGCCATCAGTGAGCGCCAGGGTCTAGCGGAGCAGTACTTC
CDR3 protein: CAISERQGLAEQYF

D gene: NA
clone size: NA
J gene: TRBJ1-5
V gene: TRBV7-2
CDR3 DNA: TGTGCCAGCAGCTTGGGAACAGGGCCCCAGCCCCAGCATTTT
CDR3 protein: CASSLGTGPQPQHF

D gene: TRBD2
clone size: few
J gene: TRBJ2-1
V gene: TRBV9
CDR3 DNA: TGTGCCAGCAGCCCCGTGTCTAGCGGGGTTTACAATGAGCAGTTCTTC
CDR3 protein: CASSPVSSGVYNEQFF

D gene: NA
clone size: NA
J gene: TRBJ1-3
V gene: TRBV5-1
CDR3 DNA: TGCGCCAGCAGCTCCTGGGGGGGAGACGGAAACACCATATATTTT
CDR3 protein: CASSSWGGDGNTIYF

D gene: NA
clone size: NA
J gene: TRBJ1-2
V gene: TRBV6-1
CDR3 DNA: TGTGCCAGCAGTGACGGTAGGGGGGGGATTCGGTATGGCTACACCTTC
CDR3 protein: CASSDGRGGIRYGYTF

D gene: TRBD1
clone size: NA
J gene: TRBJ1-1
V gene: TRBV4-3
CDR3 DNA: TGCGCCAGCAGCCAAAGCTACAGGGGGGGCTCTGAAGCTTTCTTT
CDR3 protein: CASSQSYRGGSEAFF

D gene: NA
clone size: NA
J gene: TRBJ2-1
V gene: TRBV14
CDR3 DNA: TGTGCCAGCAGCCAATCCCTCGGCTCCTACAATGAGCAGTTCTTC
CDR3 protein: CASSQSLGSYNEQFF

D gene: NA
clone size: NA
J gene: TRBJ1-5
V gene: TRBV30
CDR3 DNA: TGTGCCTGGAGTGTCGGGGGAGGGACGCCCCAGCATTTT
CDR3 protein: CAWSVGGGTPQHF

D gene: NA
clone size: NA
J gene: TRBJ2-7
V gene: TRBV5-4
CDR3 DNA: TGTGCCAGCAGCCCGGACCTACAGGGCCCCAACGAGCAGTACTTC
CDR3 protein: CASSPDLQGPNEQYF

D gene: NA
clone size: NA
J gene: TRBJ1-2
V gene: TRBV5-6
CDR3 DNA: TGTGCCAGCAGCTTGTCTGGCAGGGCGTATGGCTACACCTTC
CDR3 protein: CASSLSGRAYGYTF

D gene: NA
clone size: NA
J gene: TRBJ2-7
V gene: TRBV7-2
CDR3 DNA: TGTGCCAGCAGCATCCCCCTCGTCCCCTCCTACGAGCAGTACTTC
CDR3 protein: CASSIPLVPSYEQYF

D gene: NA
clone size: NA
J gene: TRBJ1-2
V gene: TRBV4-3
CDR3 DNA: TGCGCCAGCAGCCAAGCCTCGGACACTTACTATGGCTACACCTTC
CDR3 protein: CASSQASDTYYGYTF

D gene: NA
clone size: NA
J gene: TRBJ1-1
V gene: TRBV27
CDR3 DNA: TGTGCCTCCCGATTGAGCGTGGCATACGAAGCTTTCTTT
CDR3 protein: CASRLSVAYEAFF

D gene: NA
clone size: NA
J gene: TRBJ2-1
V gene: TRBV9
CDR3 DNA: TGTGCCAGCAGCGTAGGACCGGGTTCCTACAATGAGCAGTTCTTC
CDR3 protein: CASSVGPGSYNEQFF

D gene: TRBD1
clone size: few
J gene: TRBJ1-1
V gene: TRBV7-8
CDR3 DNA: TGTGCCAGCAGCTTCGGACAGGGGCGTAACACTGAAGCTTTCTTT
CDR3 protein: CASSFGQGRNTEAFF